This is a list of T cell receptor beta chains from one sample in a study of T cell responses to AZD1222 COVID-19 vaccine. This table comes from immunoSEQ multiplex PCR, and its TCRdb copy is limited to in-frame clones, with some not included. The sample lists fewer than 120,000 clones; approximately 94% were seen once. The specimen was peripheral blood, collected 28 days after the second AZD1222 dose. Every receptor here comes from an adult who received the AZD1222 COVID-19 vaccine. Both conserved end residues are part of each CDR3. Each record gives: clone size, D gene, CDR3 length, J gene, V gene, CDR3 DNA, CDR3 protein. A D gene is named only where the DNA matches it firmly. Clone size is given for some rows only: seen once, a few or many times, or a class if the clone is expanded.

clone size: NA
D gene: TRBD1
CDR3 length: 16
J gene: TRBJ1-5
V gene: TRBV19
CDR3 DNA: TGTGCCAGTAGTATACCCGCGGGACAGGGCAATCAGCCCCAGCATTTT
CDR3 protein: CASSIPAGQGNQPQHF

clone size: NA
D gene: TRBD1
CDR3 length: 18
J gene: TRBJ1-2
V gene: TRBV4-1
CDR3 DNA: TGCGCCAGCAGCCAAGATCGCCGGCCAGGGGGCATTAACTATGGCTACACCTTC
CDR3 protein: CASSQDRRPGGINYGYTF

clone size: NA
D gene: NA
CDR3 length: 15
J gene: TRBJ2-1
V gene: TRBV5-5
CDR3 DNA: TGTGCCAGCAGCTTGGGGTTAGGCCAGACCGATGAGCAGTTCTTC
CDR3 protein: CASSLGLGQTDEQFF

clone size: NA
D gene: NA
CDR3 length: 15
J gene: TRBJ2-1
V gene: TRBV21-1
CDR3 DNA: TGTGCCAGCAGCAAAGACCAGCGTGTAACGAATGAGCAGTTCTTC
CDR3 protein: CASSKDQRVTNEQFF

clone size: NA
D gene: NA
CDR3 length: 12
J gene: TRBJ1-1
V gene: TRBV19
CDR3 DNA: TGTGCCAGTAGTCACCGTAACACTGAAGCTTTCTTT
CDR3 protein: CASSHRNTEAFF

clone size: NA
D gene: NA
CDR3 length: 16
J gene: TRBJ1-1
V gene: TRBV9
CDR3 DNA: TGTGCCAGCAGCGTAGTCGGGGGGACACTCTTCTCTCAAGCTTTCTTT
CDR3 protein: CASSVVGGTLFSQAFF

clone size: once
D gene: NA
CDR3 length: 13
J gene: TRBJ2-3
V gene: TRBV6-5
CDR3 DNA: TGTGCCAGCAGTTTCGGGGCCATCGATACGCAGTATTTT
CDR3 protein: CASSFGAIDTQYF

clone size: NA
D gene: NA
CDR3 length: 16
J gene: TRBJ1-1
V gene: TRBV18
CDR3 DNA: TGTGCCAGCTCACTACGAGGGGGGGGGCAAAACACTGAAGCTTTCTTT
CDR3 protein: CASSLRGGGQNTEAFF

clone size: NA
D gene: NA
CDR3 length: 13
J gene: TRBJ2-7
V gene: TRBV6-1
CDR3 DNA: TGTGCCAGCAGTTTTTCTGACACCTACGAGCAGTACTTC
CDR3 protein: CASSFSDTYEQYF

clone size: NA
D gene: NA
CDR3 length: 14
J gene: TRBJ2-2
V gene: TRBV5-5
CDR3 DNA: TGTGCCAGCAGCTTGGCAGGGGCCGCCGGGGAGCTGTTTTTT
CDR3 protein: CASSLAGAAGELFF

clone size: NA
D gene: NA
CDR3 length: 11
J gene: TRBJ1-1
V gene: TRBV2
CDR3 DNA: TGTGCCAGCCTGTGGCGGGCTGAAGCTTTCTTT
CDR3 protein: CASLWRAEAFF

clone size: once
D gene: NA
CDR3 length: 15
J gene: TRBJ2-2
V gene: TRBV15
CDR3 DNA: TGTGCCACCAGCAGAAGGAATACGAACACCGGGGAGCTGTTTTTT
CDR3 protein: CATSRRNTNTGELFF

clone size: NA
D gene: TRBD1
CDR3 length: 16
J gene: TRBJ1-2
V gene: TRBV11-1
CDR3 DNA: TGTGCCAGCAGCCCACACATAATGACAGGGGAGGATGGCTACACCTTC
CDR3 protein: CASSPHIMTGEDGYTF

clone size: NA
D gene: NA
CDR3 length: 16
J gene: TRBJ2-3
V gene: TRBV5-8
CDR3 DNA: TGTGCCAGCAGCGTAGGGCAGCGCCTAAGCACAGATACGCAGTATTTT
CDR3 protein: CASSVGQRLSTDTQYF

clone size: NA
D gene: TRBD1
CDR3 length: 15
J gene: TRBJ2-5
V gene: TRBV28
CDR3 DNA: TGTGCCAGCAGTATCCCCGGGACAGTCCAAGAGACCCAGTACTTC
CDR3 protein: CASSIPGTVQETQYF

clone size: NA
D gene: NA
CDR3 length: 17
J gene: TRBJ1-6
V gene: TRBV10-3
CDR3 DNA: TGTGCCATCAGTGAGACAGGGCAAAGCTCCTATAATTCACCCCTCCACTTT
CDR3 protein: CAISETGQSSYNSPLHF

clone size: NA
D gene: NA
CDR3 length: 15
J gene: TRBJ2-7
V gene: TRBV2
CDR3 DNA: TGTGCCAGCAGTGGGGATGGGGGGCCCTCCTACGAGCAGTACTTC
CDR3 protein: CASSGDGGPSYEQYF

clone size: NA
D gene: NA
CDR3 length: 13
J gene: TRBJ2-1
V gene: TRBV27
CDR3 DNA: TGTGCCAGCAGTCTCGGGACCTCCTATGAGCAGTTCTTC
CDR3 protein: CASSLGTSYEQFF

clone size: NA
D gene: TRBD1
CDR3 length: 15
J gene: TRBJ1-5
V gene: TRBV7-9
CDR3 DNA: TGTGCCAGCAGCCGTGGACAGGGAAGGAATCAGCCCCAGCATTTT
CDR3 protein: CASSRGQGRNQPQHF

clone size: NA
D gene: NA
CDR3 length: 16
J gene: TRBJ2-6
V gene: TRBV2
CDR3 DNA: TGTGCCAGCAGTGGGGACGCACGGGCTGGGGCCAACGTCCTGACTTTC
CDR3 protein: CASSGDARAGANVLTF

clone size: NA
D gene: TRBD2
CDR3 length: 16
J gene: TRBJ2-3
V gene: TRBV7-9
CDR3 DNA: TGTGCCAGCAGCCTAATAGCGGGGACTAGCACAGATACGCAGTATTTT
CDR3 protein: CASSLIAGTSTDTQYF

clone size: NA
D gene: NA
CDR3 length: 14
J gene: TRBJ1-6
V gene: TRBV2
CDR3 DNA: TGTGCCAGCAGTGATGTAGGGGTTCGGTCACCCCTCCACTTT
CDR3 protein: CASSDVGVRSPLHF

clone size: NA
D gene: NA
CDR3 length: 16
J gene: TRBJ1-5
V gene: TRBV5-5
CDR3 DNA: TGTGCCAGCAGCGCACAATCACAGATAAGCAATCAGCCCCAGCATTTT
CDR3 protein: CASSAQSQISNQPQHF

clone size: NA
D gene: TRBD1
CDR3 length: 17
J gene: TRBJ1-1
V gene: TRBV5-5
CDR3 DNA: TGTGCCAGCAGCCTAGTCGTGGGTTGGACAGGGGACACTGAAGCTTTCTTT
CDR3 protein: CASSLVVGWTGDTEAFF

clone size: NA
D gene: TRBD1
CDR3 length: 16
J gene: TRBJ1-1
V gene: TRBV18
CDR3 DNA: TGTGCCAGCTCACCAAAAAGGGACAGACCGAACACTGAAGCTTTCTTT
CDR3 protein: CASSPKRDRPNTEAFF

clone size: once
D gene: TRBD1
CDR3 length: 13
J gene: TRBJ2-1
V gene: TRBV10-1
CDR3 DNA: TGCGCCAGCAGTTGGGGGACAGGGGTCGAGCAGTTCTTC
CDR3 protein: CASSWGTGVEQFF

clone size: NA
D gene: TRBD1
CDR3 length: 14
J gene: TRBJ1-4
V gene: TRBV7-9
CDR3 DNA: TGTGCCAGCAGGCAGGGGGCGACCAATGAAAAACTGTTTTTT
CDR3 protein: CASRQGATNEKLFF

clone size: NA
D gene: NA
CDR3 length: 14
J gene: TRBJ1-2
V gene: TRBV7-9
CDR3 DNA: TGTGCCAGCAGCTTAACCGCGGCGAACTATGGCTACACCTTC
CDR3 protein: CASSLTAANYGYTF

clone size: NA
D gene: TRBD1
CDR3 length: 16
J gene: TRBJ2-5
V gene: TRBV5-4
CDR3 DNA: TGTGCCAGCACTTCATCAGGGGGCGGAGGCCAAGAGACCCAGTACTTC
CDR3 protein: CASTSSGGGGQETQYF

clone size: NA
D gene: NA
CDR3 length: 13
J gene: TRBJ1-1
V gene: TRBV6-5
CDR3 DNA: TGTGCCAGCAGCGCCCAGGAGAACACTGAAGCTTTCTTT
CDR3 protein: CASSAQENTEAFF

clone size: NA
D gene: NA
CDR3 length: 15
J gene: TRBJ1-1
V gene: TRBV27
CDR3 DNA: TGTGCCAGCAGTCCCTGGACAGCCGGGAACACTGAAGCTTTCTTT
CDR3 protein: CASSPWTAGNTEAFF

clone size: NA
D gene: TRBD1
CDR3 length: 16
J gene: TRBJ1-2
V gene: TRBV18
CDR3 DNA: TGTGCCAGCTCACCTACCGCCGGGACAGCCAACTATGGCTACACCTTC
CDR3 protein: CASSPTAGTANYGYTF

clone size: once
D gene: NA
CDR3 length: 15
J gene: TRBJ2-7
V gene: TRBV4-1
CDR3 DNA: TGCGCCAGCAGCAGAACCGGGACGGCCTCCTACGAGCAGTACTTC
CDR3 protein: CASSRTGTASYEQYF

clone size: NA
D gene: NA
CDR3 length: 16
J gene: TRBJ2-7
V gene: TRBV6-1
CDR3 DNA: TGTGCCAGCAGTGAAGGATTTGAGACAGAGTCCTACGAGCAGTACTTC
CDR3 protein: CASSEGFETESYEQYF

clone size: NA
D gene: TRBD2
CDR3 length: 16
J gene: TRBJ2-3
V gene: TRBV4-2
CDR3 DNA: TGTGCCAGCAGCCAAGAGGATAGCGGGACCACAGATACGCAGTATTTT
CDR3 protein: CASSQEDSGTTDTQYF

clone size: NA
D gene: TRBD1
CDR3 length: 14
J gene: TRBJ2-7
V gene: TRBV10-3
CDR3 DNA: TGTGCCATCAGTGTGACAGGGTCTCACTACGAGCAGTACTTC
CDR3 protein: CAISVTGSHYEQYF

clone size: few
D gene: NA
CDR3 length: 15
J gene: TRBJ1-5
V gene: TRBV7-2
CDR3 DNA: TGTGCCAGCAGCTCGGGAGGACGGTTCAATCAGCCCCAGCATTTT
CDR3 protein: CASSSGGRFNQPQHF

clone size: NA
D gene: NA
CDR3 length: 15
J gene: TRBJ1-1
V gene: TRBV6-1
CDR3 DNA: TGTGCCAGCAGTGAAAGGAACAGGGAGAACACTGAAGCTTTCTTT
CDR3 protein: CASSERNRENTEAFF

clone size: NA
D gene: TRBD2
CDR3 length: 19
J gene: TRBJ2-6
V gene: TRBV3-1/TRBV3-2
CDR3 DNA: TGTGCCAGCAGCCGTCGAGGGGCGGGAGGGTTGTCTGGGGCCAACGTCCTGACTTTC
CDR3 protein: CASSRRGAGGLSGANVLTF

clone size: NA
D gene: NA
CDR3 length: 13
J gene: TRBJ1-2
V gene: TRBV12-3/TRBV12-4
CDR3 DNA: TGTGCCAGCAGCCCGGGACGGCGATATGGCTACACCTTC
CDR3 protein: CASSPGRRYGYTF

clone size: NA
D gene: NA
CDR3 length: 20
J gene: TRBJ1-1
V gene: TRBV4-2
CDR3 DNA: TGTGCCAGCAGCCCGTACACCGCCCCAACAGGGTCAGATACTGGGACTGAAGCTTTCTTT
CDR3 protein: CASSPYTAPTGSDTGTEAFF